The rows below give T cell receptor beta chains drawn from one sample of a study of T cells in Graves' hyperthyroidism and ophthalmopathy. A single record per CDR3 protein comes from TCRdb applying MiXCR to the multiplex PCR reads. The data contain about 350,000 distinct CDR3 sequences, roughly 15% of them singletons. Sequencing was carried out using blood. The receptors come from an older woman with Graves' ophthalmopathy. Both conserved end residues are part of each CDR3. Each record gives: clone size, CDR3 length, J gene, V gene, D gene, CDR3 protein, CDR3 DNA. The D gene is left open where the match is weak. Clone size is stated in some rows and not others, as once, few, many or a class when expanded.

clone size: many
CDR3 length: 14
J gene: TRBJ1-2
V gene: TRBV5-1
D gene: TRBD1
CDR3 protein: CASSPDRGQGGYTF
CDR3 DNA: TGCGCCAGCAGCCCCGACAGGGGGCAGGGTGGCTACACCTTC

clone size: many
CDR3 length: 14
J gene: TRBJ2-1
V gene: TRBV2
D gene: NA
CDR3 protein: CASTTGRAYNEQFF
CDR3 DNA: TGTGCCAGCACGACTGGTAGGGCCTACAATGAGCAGTTCTTC

clone size: NA
CDR3 length: 14
J gene: TRBJ1-3
V gene: TRBV5-6
D gene: NA
CDR3 protein: CASSFGSSGNTIYF
CDR3 DNA: TGTGCCAGCAGCTTCGGGAGCTCTGGAAACACCATATATTTT

clone size: many
CDR3 length: 16
J gene: TRBJ1-4
V gene: TRBV20-1
D gene: NA
CDR3 protein: CSASAGFEKANEKLFF
CDR3 DNA: TGCAGTGCTAGTGCCGGGTTTGAGAAGGCTAATGAAAAACTGTTTTTT

clone size: many
CDR3 length: 11
J gene: TRBJ2-5
V gene: TRBV18
D gene: NA
CDR3 protein: CASSPVETQYF
CDR3 DNA: TGTGCCAGCTCACCAGTCGAGACCCAGTACTTC

clone size: few
CDR3 length: 14
J gene: TRBJ2-7
V gene: TRBV20-1
D gene: TRBD2
CDR3 protein: CSASNSGRAYEQYF
CDR3 DNA: TGCAGTGCTAGCAATAGCGGGAGGGCGTACGAGCAGTACTTC

clone size: many
CDR3 length: 11
J gene: TRBJ2-1
V gene: TRBV20-1
D gene: TRBD1
CDR3 protein: CRVQGYNEQFF
CDR3 DNA: TGCAGGGTACAGGGGTACAATGAGCAGTTCTTC

clone size: many
CDR3 length: 12
J gene: TRBJ2-7
V gene: TRBV11-2
D gene: NA
CDR3 protein: CASTSTHYEQYF
CDR3 DNA: TGTGCCAGTACTAGCACCCACTACGAGCAGTACTTC

clone size: NA
CDR3 length: 14
J gene: TRBJ2-7
V gene: TRBV9
D gene: NA
CDR3 protein: CASSAGEVGVEQYF
CDR3 DNA: TGTGCCAGCAGCGCTGGGGAGGTAGGCGTTGAGCAGTACTTC

clone size: NA
CDR3 length: 13
J gene: TRBJ1-6
V gene: TRBV9
D gene: NA
CDR3 protein: CASSAAWDGPLHF
CDR3 DNA: TGTGCCAGCAGCGCCGCCTGGGACGGACCCCTCCACTTT

clone size: many
CDR3 length: 14
J gene: TRBJ2-1
V gene: TRBV2
D gene: TRBD2
CDR3 protein: CASSPWAGVDEQFF
CDR3 DNA: TGTGCCAGCAGTCCCTGGGCGGGAGTGGATGAGCAGTTCTTC

clone size: few
CDR3 length: 15
J gene: TRBJ2-2
V gene: TRBV6-5
D gene: NA
CDR3 protein: CASSYSGADTGELFF
CDR3 DNA: TGTGCCAGCAGTTACTCGGGTGCGGACACCGGGGAGCTGTTTTTT

clone size: many
CDR3 length: 15
J gene: TRBJ2-1
V gene: TRBV2
D gene: TRBD2
CDR3 protein: CASRKGLAGANEQFF
CDR3 DNA: TGTGCCAGCAGGAAAGGACTAGCGGGAGCCAATGAGCAGTTCTTC

clone size: many
CDR3 length: 14
J gene: TRBJ2-7
V gene: TRBV30
D gene: TRBD1
CDR3 protein: CACKRTGVSYEQYF
CDR3 DNA: TGTGCCTGCAAACGGACAGGGGTTTCCTACGAGCAGTACTTC

clone size: many
CDR3 length: 16
J gene: TRBJ2-1
V gene: TRBV5-1
D gene: TRBD2
CDR3 protein: CASSPRLAGVNNEQFF
CDR3 DNA: TGCGCCAGCAGCCCACGACTAGCGGGAGTCAACAATGAGCAGTTCTTC

clone size: NA
CDR3 length: 16
J gene: TRBJ2-7
V gene: TRBV10-3
D gene: TRBD2
CDR3 protein: CAISRESPGTSEEQYF
CDR3 DNA: TGTGCCATCAGCAGGGAGAGTCCCGGGACTAGCGAGGAGCAGTACTTC

clone size: few
CDR3 length: 16
J gene: TRBJ1-1
V gene: TRBV7-7
D gene: NA
CDR3 protein: CASSSPQNLMETEAFF
CDR3 DNA: TGTGCCAGCAGCTCCCCCCAGAATCTCATGGAGACTGAAGCTTTCTTT

clone size: NA
CDR3 length: 13
J gene: TRBJ1-2
V gene: TRBV7-9
D gene: NA
CDR3 protein: CASSLDRVKGYTF
CDR3 DNA: TGTGCCAGCAGCTTAGACAGGGTCAAAGGCTACACCTTC

clone size: many
CDR3 length: 15
J gene: TRBJ2-7
V gene: TRBV20-1
D gene: TRBD1
CDR3 protein: CSATAGTGLNYEQYF
CDR3 DNA: TGCAGTGCTACAGCGGGGACAGGGTTAAACTACGAGCAGTACTTC

clone size: many
CDR3 length: 14
J gene: TRBJ2-1
V gene: TRBV19
D gene: NA
CDR3 protein: CASSRGGSYNEQFF
CDR3 DNA: TGTGCCAGCTCGCGAGGGGGCTCCTACAATGAGCAGTTCTTC

clone size: NA
CDR3 length: 15
J gene: TRBJ2-7
V gene: TRBV4-1
D gene: NA
CDR3 protein: CASSRGDTYSYEQYF
CDR3 DNA: TGCGCCAGCAGCCGAGGGGACACCTACTCCTACGAGCAGTACTTC

clone size: NA
CDR3 length: 15
J gene: TRBJ2-2
V gene: TRBV29-1
D gene: NA
CDR3 protein: CSVAFREMGTGELFF
CDR3 DNA: TGCAGCGTTGCTTTCCGGGAGATGGGCACCGGGGAGCTGTTTTTT

clone size: NA
CDR3 length: 15
J gene: TRBJ1-5
V gene: TRBV6-2/TRBV6-3
D gene: TRBD1
CDR3 protein: CATGVGTGGPQPQHF
CDR3 DNA: TGTGCCACTGGGGTGGGGACAGGGGGCCCGCAGCCCCAGCATTTT

clone size: many
CDR3 length: 14
J gene: TRBJ1-1
V gene: TRBV7-2
D gene: TRBD1
CDR3 protein: CASSLYRGSGEAFF
CDR3 DNA: TGTGCCAGCAGCCTGTACAGGGGATCTGGTGAAGCTTTCTTT

clone size: NA
CDR3 length: 15
J gene: TRBJ2-5
V gene: TRBV12-3/TRBV12-4
D gene: TRBD1
CDR3 protein: CASSPHRQGGETQYF
CDR3 DNA: TGTGCCAGCAGTCCCCATCGACAGGGTGGCGAGACCCAGTACTTC

clone size: few
CDR3 length: 13
J gene: TRBJ2-7
V gene: TRBV4-1
D gene: NA
CDR3 protein: CASSQEGIYEQYF
CDR3 DNA: TGCGCCAGCAGCCAAGAAGGCATCTACGAGCAGTACTTC

clone size: few
CDR3 length: 16
J gene: TRBJ2-7
V gene: TRBV12-3/TRBV12-4
D gene: NA
CDR3 protein: CASIPRSPGQSYGQYF
CDR3 DNA: TGTGCCAGCATTCCCAGGAGCCCAGGCCAATCTTACGGGCAGTACTTC

clone size: many
CDR3 length: 16
J gene: TRBJ2-1
V gene: TRBV18
D gene: TRBD2
CDR3 protein: CASSPPILAGFNEQFF
CDR3 DNA: TGTGCCAGCTCACCACCTATTCTAGCGGGATTTAATGAGCAGTTCTTC

clone size: many
CDR3 length: 16
J gene: TRBJ1-2
V gene: TRBV3-1
D gene: TRBD1
CDR3 protein: CASSQDRRDSYYGYTF
CDR3 DNA: TGTGCCAGCAGCCAAGATCGCCGGGACAGCTACTATGGCTACACCTTC

clone size: NA
CDR3 length: 19
J gene: TRBJ2-1
V gene: TRBV7-6
D gene: TRBD2
CDR3 protein: CASSLDPGLAVDSYNEQFF
CDR3 DNA: TGTGCCAGCAGCTTGGACCCGGGACTAGCGGTAGATTCCTACAATGAGCAGTTCTTC

clone size: few
CDR3 length: 14
J gene: TRBJ2-3
V gene: TRBV14
D gene: NA
CDR3 protein: CASSQRRVTDTQYF
CDR3 DNA: TGTGCCAGCAGCCAGAGGAGGGTGACAGATACGCAGTATTTT

clone size: many
CDR3 length: 17
J gene: TRBJ2-1
V gene: TRBV11-2
D gene: TRBD1
CDR3 protein: CASSHGTGGGMYNEQFF
CDR3 DNA: TGTGCCAGCAGCCACGGGACAGGGGGAGGTATGTACAATGAGCAGTTCTTC

clone size: NA
CDR3 length: 15
J gene: TRBJ2-2
V gene: TRBV5-1
D gene: TRBD2
CDR3 protein: CASSLVSGVTGELFF
CDR3 DNA: TGCGCCAGCAGCTTGGTTAGCGGGGTCACCGGGGAGCTGTTTTTT

clone size: few
CDR3 length: 15
J gene: TRBJ2-7
V gene: TRBV7-9
D gene: NA
CDR3 protein: CASSPPLAPAYEQYF
CDR3 DNA: TGTGCCAGCAGCCCCCCTTTGGCGCCGGCCTACGAGCAGTACTTC

clone size: many
CDR3 length: 16
J gene: TRBJ2-2
V gene: TRBV5-5
D gene: TRBD2
CDR3 protein: CASSLYWGGDTGELFF
CDR3 DNA: TGTGCCAGCAGCCTGTACTGGGGAGGGGACACCGGGGAGCTGTTTTTT

clone size: NA
CDR3 length: 15
J gene: TRBJ2-5
V gene: TRBV19
D gene: TRBD1
CDR3 protein: CASSIGTGVGETQYF
CDR3 DNA: TGTGCCAGTAGTATAGGGACAGGGGTTGGCGAGACCCAGTACTTC

clone size: many
CDR3 length: 12
J gene: TRBJ2-1
V gene: TRBV6-6
D gene: NA
CDR3 protein: CASSYPDNEQFF
CDR3 DNA: TGTGCCAGCAGTTACCCAGACAATGAGCAGTTCTTC

clone size: many
CDR3 length: 15
J gene: TRBJ2-3
V gene: TRBV14
D gene: NA
CDR3 protein: CASSQGGHARDTQYF
CDR3 DNA: TGTGCCAGCAGCCAAGGTGGGCACGCTCGGGATACGCAGTATTTT

clone size: many
CDR3 length: 14
J gene: TRBJ2-7
V gene: TRBV6-1
D gene: TRBD1
CDR3 protein: CASRTRTGRHEQYF
CDR3 DNA: TGTGCCAGCAGGACCAGGACAGGGCGGCACGAGCAGTACTTC

clone size: NA
CDR3 length: 16
J gene: TRBJ2-2
V gene: TRBV6-1
D gene: TRBD2
CDR3 protein: CASSPLSGSGTGELFF
CDR3 DNA: TGTGCCAGCAGCCCCCTGAGCGGGAGTGGCACCGGGGAGCTGTTTTTT

clone size: many
CDR3 length: 14
J gene: TRBJ2-1
V gene: TRBV28
D gene: NA
CDR3 protein: CASSDGRVGGEQFF
CDR3 DNA: TGTGCCAGCAGTGACGGAAGGGTGGGGGGTGAGCAGTTCTTC

clone size: few
CDR3 length: 16
J gene: TRBJ2-2
V gene: TRBV10-3
D gene: TRBD2
CDR3 protein: CAIGATASGSSGELFF
CDR3 DNA: TGTGCCATCGGTGCCACGGCTAGCGGGAGCTCCGGGGAGCTGTTTTTT

clone size: few
CDR3 length: 12
J gene: TRBJ1-5
V gene: TRBV2
D gene: NA
CDR3 protein: CASSGGNHAQHF
CDR3 DNA: TGTGCCAGCTCGGGGGGGAATCATGCCCAGCATTTT

clone size: few
CDR3 length: 16
J gene: TRBJ2-2
V gene: TRBV4-2
D gene: TRBD2
CDR3 protein: CASSQGPAGNTGELFF
CDR3 DNA: TGTGCCAGCAGCCAAGGGCCAGCGGGAAACACCGGGGAGCTGTTTTTT

clone size: many
CDR3 length: 16
J gene: TRBJ2-7
V gene: TRBV27
D gene: NA
CDR3 protein: CASSLFAAGGAYEQYF
CDR3 DNA: TGTGCCAGCAGTCTCTTCGCGGCGGGTGGGGCCTACGAGCAGTACTTC

clone size: few
CDR3 length: 13
J gene: TRBJ1-5
V gene: TRBV20-1
D gene: NA
CDR3 protein: CSAARTLDQPQHF
CDR3 DNA: TGCAGTGCTGCCCGGACATTGGATCAGCCCCAGCATTTT

clone size: many
CDR3 length: 15
J gene: TRBJ2-1
V gene: TRBV30
D gene: TRBD2
CDR3 protein: CAWRGTSGRRGEQFF
CDR3 DNA: TGTGCCTGGAGGGGAACTAGCGGGAGGAGGGGTGAGCAGTTCTTC

clone size: many
CDR3 length: 14
J gene: TRBJ1-2
V gene: TRBV30
D gene: TRBD1
CDR3 protein: CAWSVPRGRLGYTF
CDR3 DNA: TGTGCCTGGAGTGTACCCAGGGGGAGGCTTGGCTACACCTTC

clone size: many
CDR3 length: 15
J gene: TRBJ2-7
V gene: TRBV30
D gene: NA
CDR3 protein: CAWSVQEFLTYEQYF
CDR3 DNA: TGTGCCTGGAGTGTACAGGAGTTTTTAACCTACGAGCAGTACTTC

clone size: many
CDR3 length: 14
J gene: TRBJ2-3
V gene: TRBV3-1
D gene: NA
CDR3 protein: CASSRSASTDTQYF
CDR3 DNA: TGTGCCAGCAGCCGTAGCGCTAGCACAGATACGCAGTATTTT